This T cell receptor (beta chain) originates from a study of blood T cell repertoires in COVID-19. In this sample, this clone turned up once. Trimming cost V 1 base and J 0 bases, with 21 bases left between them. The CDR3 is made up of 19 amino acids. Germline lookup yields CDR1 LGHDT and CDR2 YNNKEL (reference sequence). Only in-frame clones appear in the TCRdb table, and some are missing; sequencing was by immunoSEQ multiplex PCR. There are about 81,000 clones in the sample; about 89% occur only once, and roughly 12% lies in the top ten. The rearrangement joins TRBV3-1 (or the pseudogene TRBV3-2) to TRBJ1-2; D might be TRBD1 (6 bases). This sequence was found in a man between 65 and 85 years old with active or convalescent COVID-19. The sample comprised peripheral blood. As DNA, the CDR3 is TGTGCCAGCAGCCAAGTAGTTTTGGGCAGGACAGAAGCTAACTATGGCTACACCTTC. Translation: CASSQVVLGRTEANYGYTF.